These 28 T cell receptor beta chains originate from one sample sequenced in a study of cytomegalovirus exposure and HLA in healthy donors. Researchers ran the PCR with 60 Vbeta and 13 Jbeta primers. The repertoire was sequenced with immunoSEQ multiplex PCR; TCRdb's copy has only in-frame clones and lacks some. The sample comprises about 160,000 clones, around 80% of which are singletons, and 2% to 3% rests with the top ten. Source material: PBMCs. The receptor source for this set is a male donor in good health and CMV-seronegative.

The V call is TRBV28, the J call TRBJ1-5; 8 bases fit TRBD1. The V gene's germline CDR1 is MDHEN and CDR2 SYDVKM. V lost 5 bases to trimming and J lost 5 bases; unmatched junction nucleotides: 8. The CDR3 has 15 residues. CDR3 sequence: CASSHRTGKYQPQHF. CDR3 in DNA: TGTGCCAGCAGTCACCGGACAGGGAAATATCAGCCCCAGCATTTT.

This chain joins TRBV6-5 and TRBJ2-1; D not resolved. V was shortened by 2 bases and J by 10 bases, with 6 bases between the two germline ends. The CDR3 contains 11 residues. Germline V gene data show CDR1 as MNHEY and CDR2 as SVGAGI. CDR3 bases: TGTGCCAGCAGTTACGTAGAGGAGCAGTTCTTC. It codes for CASSYVEEQFF.

This sequence joins TRBV7-8 and TRBJ2-7; 11 bases fit TRBD2. CDR1 and CDR2 from the germline V gene are SGHVS and FQNEAQ. With 1 base clipped from V and 4 bases from J, the junction kept 6 bases outside the gene matches. This CDR3 has 16 amino acids. The CDR3 DNA sequence: TGTGCCAGCAGCTTAGGCTCCGGGACTAGCGGATACGAGCAGTACTTC. This translates into CASSLGSGTSGYEQYF.

The chain joins TRBV5-6 to TRBJ2-7; D may be TRBD2 (5 bases). This CDR3 is 17 amino acids long. Germline lookup yields CDR1 SGHDT and CDR2 YYEEEE. V dropped 1 base and J dropped 2 bases, with 19 bases sitting between them. The DNA for the CDR3 is TGTGCCAGCAGCTTGAACCGGGGTTCCGCTGGGACCTACGAGCAGTACTTC. Translated, it gives CASSLNRGSAGTYEQYF. Complete variable domain (other parts from reference TRBV5-6 and TRBJ2-7): DAGVTQSPTHLIKTRGQQVTLRCSPKSGHDTVSWYQQALGQGPQFIFQYYEEEERQRGNFPDRFSGHQFPNYSSELNVNALLLGDSALYLCASSLNRGSAGTYEQYFGPGTRLTVT.

The rearrangement uses TRBV5-1 and TRBJ1-2, with D tentatively TRBD1 (5 bases). The CDR3 covers 15 residues. Germline-derived CDR1 and CDR2 are SGHRS and YFSETQ. Trimming removed 7 bases at V and 3 bases at J, with 19 bases between. The DNA of the CDR3 is TGCGCCAGCGGGGCCGCTCCCCCAATGGACTATGGCTACACCTTC. Protein product: CASGAAPPMDYGYTF.

The V call is TRBV25-1, the J call TRBJ1-1; D unclear. V dropped 5 bases and J dropped 1 base, with 8 bases sitting between them. Looked up from germline, CDR1 is MGHDK and CDR2 is SYGVNS. The CDR3 is 13 residues long. CDR3: CASSTYGNTEAFF. CDR3 bases: TGTGCCAGCAGTACATATGGGAACACTGAAGCTTTCTTT.

In this sample, this clone turned up a few times. This chain joins TRBV7-9 and TRBJ1-4, with D possibly matching TRBD1 (6 bases). This CDR3 comprises 15 residues. Germline-derived CDR1 and CDR2 are SEHNR and FQNEAQ (reference sequence). Trimming pared 5 bases from V and 4 bases from J, leaving 14 bases between. Here the CDR3 DNA reads TGTGCCAGCAGCCCCGGTCAGGGGAATAATGAAAAACTGTTTTTT. As protein: CASSPGQGNNEKLFF.

The chain uses TRBV5-4 and TRBJ2-7; 9 nucleotides line up with TRBD2. Germline V gives CDR1 SGHNT, CDR2 YYREEE (reference sequence). The CDR3 spans 16 residues. The ends lost 2 bases at V and 1 base at J; junction bases unmatched: 7. The CDR3: CASSFLAGMGSYEQYF. CDR3 sequence (DNA): TGTGCCAGCAGCTTTCTAGCGGGAATGGGTTCCTACGAGCAGTACTTC.

The chain links TRBV6-6 to TRBJ2-6; D possibly corresponds to TRBD1 (6 bases). The CDR3 length is 15 residues. The germline V gene encodes CDR1 MNHNY and CDR2 SVGAGI (reference sequence). Trimming left V 6 bases short and J 1 base short, with 10 bases between. CDR3 protein: CASRRDRSGANVLTF. The CDR3 DNA reads TGTGCCAGCAGACGAGACAGGTCTGGGGCCAACGTCCTGACTTTC.

The chain combines TRBV4-1 with TRBJ2-7; 11 bases align to TRBD2. The germline V gene encodes CDR1 MGHRA and CDR2 YSYEKL. The CDR3 has 15 amino acids. J gave up 2 bases and V 1 base, and 1 base lay outside the gene matches. Written as DNA, the CDR3 is TGCGCCAGCAGCCAAGTAGCGGGGGGGCCCTACGAGCAGTACTTC. Its translation is CASSQVAGGPYEQYF.

V gene TRBV6-5 combines with J gene TRBJ1-3, with 10 bases identical to TRBD1. V shed 5 bases and J 4 bases; nucleotides not matched to a gene: 5. The CDR3 is made up of 15 amino acids. The germline V gene encodes CDR1 MNHEY and CDR2 SVGAGI. The CDR3 nucleotides are TGTGCCAGCAGTCGACAGGGGGCGAGGGGAAACACCATATATTTT. This sequence encodes CASSRQGARGNTIYF.

The rearrangement joins TRBV15 to TRBJ1-1; D uncertain. Germline V lookup: CDR1 LNHNV, CDR2 YYDKDF (reference sequence). The CDR3 length is 14 residues. The V end lost 0 bases, the J end lost 3 bases, and 8 bases lay between the germline ends. The CDR3: CATSRDQTDTEAFF. In DNA form, the CDR3 reads TGTGCCACCAGCAGAGATCAAACAGACACTGAAGCTTTCTTT. Filled out from reference TRBV15 and TRBJ1-1, the complete variable domain reads DAMVIQNPRYQVTQFGKPVTLSCSQTLNHNVMYWYQQKSSQAPKLLFHYYDKDFNNEADTPDNFQSRRPNTSFCFLDIRSPGLGDTAMYLCATSRDQTDTEAFFGQGTRLTVV.

This chain uses TRBV18 with TRBJ2-5; no firm D call. Trimming removed 0 bases from V and 4 bases from J, with 15 bases in between. This CDR3 spans 16 amino acids. From germline, CDR1 is KGHSH and CDR2 LQKENI. The CDR3 DNA follows: TGTGCCAGCTCACCACCGGTTTCTAGACCGGGAGAGACCCAGTACTTC. As protein: CASSPPVSRPGETQYF. The full variable domain, completed using reference TRBV18 and TRBJ2-5, is NAGVMQNPRHLVRRRGQEARLRCSPMKGHSHVYWYRQLPEEGLKFMVYLQKENIIDESGMPKERFSAEFPKEGPSILRIQQVVRGDSAAYFCASSPPVSRPGETQYFGPGTRLLVL.

The V and J genes are TRBV25-1 and TRBJ2-2, with TRBD1 matching 11 bases. This CDR3 has 16 residues. The V gene end was trimmed by 3 bases and the J gene end by 4 bases; junction bases not matched to a gene: 4. Germline V lookup: CDR1 MGHDK, CDR2 SYGVNS. The CDR3 sequence is CASSDRDRGSTGELFF. The CDR3 nucleotides are TGTGCCAGCAGTGACCGGGACAGGGGGAGCACCGGGGAGCTGTTTTTT.

CDR3 DNA sequence: TGTGCCAGCTCACCACGGTCCGCCACTAGCGGCCACACCGGGGAGCTGTTTTTT. Its translation is CASSPRSATSGHTGELFF. The chain employs TRBV18 and TRBJ2-2; TRBD2 matches at 8 bases. The CDR3 has 18 amino acids. Germline CDR1 is KGHSH and CDR2 is LQKENI. V gave up 1 base and J gave up 3 bases; unmatched junction bases: 10.

V is TRBV5-1 and J is TRBJ2-7; D may be TRBD2 (6 bases). CDR3 length: 16 residues. CDR1 is SGHRS, CDR2 YFSETQ, per germline. V was cut by 4 bases and J by 3 bases, with 20 bases left in between. The DNA for the CDR3 is TGCGCCAGCAGCGGGACTGGGGCAGGGCGGGGCTACGAGCAGTACTTC. This encodes CASSGTGAGRGYEQYF.

This chain joins TRBV7-2 and TRBJ2-7; 8 bases agree with TRBD1. Germline V lookup: CDR1 SGHTA, CDR2 FQGNSA. This CDR3 spans 13 amino acids. The V gene end was trimmed by 4 bases and the J gene end by 6 bases; junction bases not matched to a gene: 5. The CDR3 loop is CASSWGQVSEQYF. CDR3 bases: TGTGCCAGCAGCTGGGGACAGGTCTCCGAGCAGTACTTC. Combining the CDR3 with reference TRBV7-2 and TRBJ2-7 gives the whole variable domain GAGVSQSPSNKVTEKGKDVELRCDPISGHTALYWYRQSLGQGLEFLIYFQGNSAPDKSGLPSDRFSAERTGGSVSTLTIQRTQQEDSAVYLCASSWGQVSEQYFGPGTRLTVT.

The chain combines TRBV28 with TRBJ2-7; 9 positions agree with TRBD1. This CDR3 is 16 amino acids long. Germline CDR1 reads MDHEN; CDR2 reads SYDVKM. Unmatched junction bases numbered 9, after V lost 6 bases and J lost 0 bases. This CDR3 is CASRRTGTGISYEQYF. The CDR3 region has the DNA TGTGCCAGCAGGAGGACCGGGACAGGGATCTCCTACGAGCAGTACTTC.

The V gene is TRBV12-5, the J gene TRBJ1-2; D might be TRBD1 (6 bases). V lost 7 bases and J lost 4, with 16 bases in between. This CDR3 is built from 14 residues. Germline loops: CDR1 LGHNT, CDR2 FRNRAP. CDR3 residues: CASASSGTSYGYTF. The CDR3 DNA reads as TGTGCTAGTGCCAGCAGCGGGACAAGCTATGGCTACACCTTC.

This chain uses TRBV9 with TRBJ2-7; D is perhaps TRBD2 (6 bases). The CDR3 has 14 amino acids. Germline V CDR1 and CDR2: SGDLS, YYNGEE. V was shortened by 0 bases and J by 2 bases, with 9 bases between the two germline ends. CDR3: CASSVATGAYEQYF. The CDR3 region has the DNA TGTGCCAGCAGCGTAGCTACGGGGGCCTACGAGCAGTACTTC. The full variable domain, with the rest looked up from reference TRBV9 and TRBJ2-7, is DSGVTQTPKHLITATGQRVTLRCSPRSGDLSVYWYQQSLDQGLQFLIQYYNGEERAKGNILERFSAQQFPDLHSELNLSSLELGDSALYFCASSVATGAYEQYFGPGTRLTVT.

The J gene is TRBJ2-7, the V gene TRBV5-4; 10 bases map to TRBD2. CDR3 length: 17 amino acids. The V gene end was trimmed by 2 bases and the J gene end by 1 base; junction bases not matched to a gene: 9. Per germline, CDR1 SGHNT and CDR2 YYREEE (reference sequence). CDR3 loop: CASSFGPSGGGSYEQYF. CDR3 nucleotide sequence: TGTGCCAGCAGCTTTGGCCCTAGCGGGGGCGGGTCCTACGAGCAGTACTTC.

The chain couples TRBV5-4 to TRBJ2-2, with a tentative D call TRBD2 (6 bases). The CDR3 is 16 amino acids. The V end lost 3 bases, the J end lost 2 bases, and 14 bases lay between the germline ends. CDR1 and CDR2 from the germline V gene are SGHNT and YYREEE (reference sequence). The CDR3 region has the DNA TGTGCCAGCAGCTATCCGGGGGAGAAAAACACCGGGGAGCTGTTTTTT. This codes for CASSYPGEKNTGELFF.

The CDR3 is CASSYWTGNTDTQYF. The CDR3 region has the DNA TGCGCCAGCAGCTATTGGACGGGGAACACAGATACGCAGTATTTT. The chain is built from TRBV5-1 and TRBJ2-3; possible D gene TRBD2, 5 bases. In germline, CDR1 is SGHRS, CDR2 YFSETQ. V was trimmed by 3 bases and J by 2 bases, leaving 13 bases between them. CDR3 length: 15 residues. The variable domain in full, with the rest retrieved from reference TRBV5-1 and TRBJ2-3, is KAGVTQTPRYLIKTRGQQVTLSCSPISGHRSVSWYQQTPGQGLQFLFEYFSETQRNKGNFPGRFSGRQFSNSRSEMNVSTLELGDSALYLCASSYWTGNTDTQYFGPGTRLTVL.

By share, this clone ranks as medium-sized. The chain couples TRBV10-3 to TRBJ2-3, with 11 positions matching TRBD1. The CDR3 extends over 15 amino acids. Germline assignment: CDR1 ENHRY and CDR2 SYGVKD. The ends lost 2 bases at V and 2 bases at J; junction bases unmatched: 0. The CDR3 DNA reads TGTGCCATCAGTGAGGGACAGGGGGCCACAGATACGCAGTATTTT. Its protein product is CAISEGQGATDTQYF.

The chain has TRBV7-9 and TRBJ2-3; D possibly corresponds to TRBD2 (7 bases). The CDR3 contains 15 residues. Germline V gene lookup returns CDR1 SEHNR and CDR2 FQNEAQ (reference sequence). V was clipped by 4 bases and J by 3 bases, with 14 bases between them. The CDR3 DNA is TGTGCCAGCAGCTGGTCGGGGGGCGATACAGATACGCAGTATTTT. Its protein is CASSWSGGDTDTQYF.

CDR3 bases: TGTGCCACCGGTTCGGGAGCCTACGAGCAGTACTTC. Residues: CATGSGAYEQYF. The rearrangement joins TRBV28 to TRBJ2-7; a weak D match, TRBD2 (6 bases). Trimming stripped 10 bases from V and 2 bases from J, with 12 bases between. Germline CDR1 MDHEN, CDR2 SYDVKM. The CDR3 loop spans 12 amino acids.

The rearrangement links TRBV6-5 to TRBJ2-5; 10 bases are a match to TRBD2. The CDR3 is 15 residues long. Germline CDR1 MNHEY, CDR2 SVGAGI. The junction had 6 bases not matched to a gene; V was cut back by 4 bases and J by 4 bases. The CDR3 DNA follows: TGTGCCAGCAGTTTAGCTAGCGGGAGAGGAGAGACCCAGTACTTC. This sequence encodes CASSLASGRGETQYF.

This clone was observed a handful of times. The chain recombines TRBV4-2 with TRBJ2-3; TRBD2 agrees at 11 bases. CDR3 size: 17 residues. Germline V lookup: CDR1 LGHNA, CDR2 YNFKEQ. With 0 bases clipped from V and 5 bases from J, the junction kept 7 bases outside the gene matches. This CDR3 reads CASSQDPLAGGLDTQYF. The CDR3 DNA follows: TGTGCCAGCAGCCAAGATCCGCTAGCGGGGGGACTAGATACGCAGTATTTT.